The TCR beta chain described here comes from a study of T cells in localized non-small cell lung cancer. Study findings and constraints: Investigators sequenced only a single tumor region, leaving heterogeneity possible. The study detected a median approximately 50 of the top 100 tumor clones in adjacent lung. Greater T cell density in blood accompanied longer overall survival. Tumor trailed uninvolved adjacent lung in T cell clonality, which peaked there.

The method was immunoSEQ multiplex PCR; TCRdb's version includes in-frame clones alone and lacks a portion of them. The sample shows 65,000 to 95,000 clones, around 80% of them seen only once. On this clone: What it binds is unknown.

From germline, CDR1 is SQVTM and CDR2 ANQGSEA. CDR3 size: 13 residues. Trimming stripped 4 bases from V and 1 base from J, with 10 bases between. Sequences were derived from PBMCs, sampled before any cancer treatment. V gene TRBV29-1 combines with J gene TRBJ1-1; possible D gene TRBD1, 5 bases. This clonotype was sampled from a man aged 40 to 70 with stage II squamous cell lung carcinoma. CDR3 DNA: TGCAGCGTTGGATGGGGGGGGAACACTGAAGCTTTCTTT. Amino acid sequence: CSVGWGGNTEAFF.